This T cell receptor beta chain was sequenced during a study of regulatory T cells in long-lasting Graves disease. Indicated time point: persistent/refractory GD, antithyroid drugs over 5 years with positive TRAb. Preparation of the TCR library used RNA extracted from PBMCs. The CDR3 has 14 amino acids. V shed 2 bases and J shed 7 bases, with 16 bases lying between them. Germline V gives CDR1 SGHRS, CDR2 YFSETQ. This clonotype was found a few times. Relying on iRepertoire HTBI primers and Arm-PCR of CDR3 regions, the team built TCR beta libraries. TCRdb fed the multiplex PCR reads into MiXCR, producing one record per CDR3 protein. The sample includes 400,000 to 500,000 distinct CDR3 sequences, roughly 21% of them seen just once.

This TCR came from a female donor with Graves disease. Sequencing used peripheral blood mononuclear cells (PBMCs), obtained when the disease was refractory, from a patient treated with antithyroid drugs. The chain joins TRBV5-1 to TRBJ2-7; the D gene is possibly TRBD1 (7 bases). The CDR3, as DNA: TGCGCCAGCAGCTTAGACAGGGACTTGGGAGAGCAGTACTTC. Translated: CASSLDRDLGEQYF.